Presented here are 31 T cell receptor beta chains from one specimen sequenced in a study of metastatic and nonmetastatic thyroid tumors (dated by TCRdb to 2020 to 2022). None of the patients had been given any treatment before thyroid surgery. Library preparation employed PCR. Sequencing was carried out with an Illumina HiSeq 4000. TCRdb handled the public reads itself, with Q25 trimming in fastp and clone calling in MiXCR, and kept productive beta chains. Present in this sample are about 26,000 clones, around 25% of which were seen just once. The ten biggest clones cover over 5% of the sample. Sequenced: blood. The source is a female donor with papillary thyroid cancer or a benign thyroid nodule (not recorded which). Some clones in this sample may be carry-over from other donors' samples.

This chain's CDR3 is CASSKAEGEFGELFF. Here the CDR3 DNA reads TGTGCCAGTAGTAAGGCAGAAGGGGAGTTCGGGGAGCTGTTTTTT. The chain links TRBV19 to TRBJ2-2; the D call may be TRBD1 or TRBD2 (5 bases each). The germline V gene has CDR1 LNHDA and CDR2 SQIVND (reference sequence). The CDR3 totals 15 residues. Trimming removed 4 bases from V and 7 bases from J, with 16 bases in between.

This clone came up many times. The chain links TRBV3-1 to TRBJ1-3; no clear D gene. Germline loops: CDR1 LGHDT, CDR2 YNNKEL (reference sequence). This CDR3 has 14 amino acids. V lost 1 base and J lost 2, with 6 bases in between. The CDR3 here is CASSQGIAGNTIYF. The CDR3 nucleotides are TGTGCCAGCAGCCAAGGGATCGCTGGAAACACCATATATTTT.

This clone was seen at least ten times. The sample holds other DNA sequences that translate to the same CDR3. The V call is TRBV5-1, the J call TRBJ1-1; weak D call: TRBD1 (6 bases). The CDR3 contains 15 residues. Per germline, CDR1 SGHRS and CDR2 YFSETQ. V was shortened by 4 bases and J by 2 bases, with 15 bases between the two germline ends. The CDR3 region is CASSRTSGANTEAFF. CDR3 DNA: TGCGCCAGCAGCCGGACCTCAGGGGCTAACACTGAAGCTTTCTTT.

The chain has TRBV4-2 and TRBJ2-1, with TRBD2 matching 9 bases. CDR1 and CDR2 from the germline V gene are LGHNA and YNFKEQ. The CDR3 consists of 18 residues. The V segment lost 0 bases and the J segment 8 bases; nucleotides outside the gene matches: 14. CDR3 amino acids: CASSQELGLARRGDEQFF. The CDR3 region has the DNA TGTGCCAGCAGCCAAGAGCTGGGACTAGCCCGCCGGGGCGATGAGCAGTTCTTC.

As regards this clone: The junction does not match germline at one end; this may be a read error. The gene calls are TRBV6-1 and TRBJ1-1; tentatively, D is TRBD1 (6 bases). The CDR3 is 12 residues long. The germline CDR1 and CDR2 sequences are MNHNS and SASEGT. The CDR3 here is CAISLRGAESFF. CDR3 coding DNA: TGTGCCATCAGCCTCCGGGGGGCTGAATCTTTCTTT.

V gene TRBV19 combines with J gene TRBJ2-5; 9 bases match TRBD1. Trimming at V came to 5 bases and at J to 5 bases, leaving 9 bases not matched to a gene. CDR3 size: 15 residues. Germline assignment: CDR1 LNHDA and CDR2 SQIVND (reference sequence). As DNA, the CDR3 is TGTGCCAGTAGTCCCATACAGGGGGCGAGTGAGACCCAGTACTTC. Its protein product is CASSPIQGASETQYF.

This clone was recorded many times. The chain is built from TRBV19 and TRBJ1-5; 10 nucleotides match TRBD1. CDR3 length: 15 amino acids. Germline CDR1 and CDR2: LNHDA and SQIVND (reference sequence). V dropped 2 bases and J dropped 5; count of bases not matched to a gene: 3. CDR3 residues: CASSIPGQGHQPQHF. The CDR3 DNA follows: TGTGCCAGTAGTATACCGGGACAGGGGCATCAGCCCCAGCATTTT.

The CDR3 DNA follows: TGTGCCAGCAGCCAACTAGGACAGGGTAAAACCTACAATGAGCAGTTCTTC. Translation gives CASSQLGQGKTYNEQFF. The chain recombines TRBV11-2 with TRBJ2-1; 8 nucleotides align to TRBD1. Per germline, CDR1 SGHAT and CDR2 FQNNGV. J lost 2 bases, V lost 5 bases, and 11 bases had no gene match. There are 17 residues in the CDR3.

This clone was observed many times. The chain joins TRBV5-4 to TRBJ2-3; D is ambiguous. V lost 1 base and J lost 2, with 14 bases in between. Germline CDR1 SGHNT, CDR2 YYREEE (reference sequence). There are 16 residues in the CDR3. The CDR3: CASSLWFGTTTDTQYF. CDR3 sequence (DNA): TGTGCCAGCAGCTTGTGGTTTGGCACAACCACAGATACGCAGTATTTT.

The chain carries TRBV2 and TRBJ1-1; D is uncertain. Germline CDR1 reads SNHLY; CDR2 reads FYNNEI. CDR3 length: 11 residues. V gave up 7 bases and J gave up 3 bases, with 6 bases separating them. CDR3 nucleotide sequence: TGTGCCAGCAACTGGCACACTGAAGCTTTCTTT. It codes for CASNWHTEAFF.

This clone is medium-sized within its sample. The chain has TRBV2 and TRBJ2-7; no firm D call. The germline CDR1 and CDR2 sequences are SNHLY and FYNNEI. The CDR3 has 12 residues. The CDR3 protein is CASRDPRPTLFV. The CDR3 DNA reads as TGTGCCAGCAGGGACCCCCGCCCCACTCTTTTCGTC.

This clone was observed a few times. J is TRBJ1-6 and V is TRBV7-2; a weak D match, TRBD1 (5 bases). The CDR3 has 12 residues. Trimming pared 5 bases from V and 15 bases from J, leaving 14 bases between. Germline loops: CDR1 SGHTA, CDR2 FQGNSA. As DNA, the CDR3 is TGTGCCAGCAGCCGAGACGCCAGGGTCCTCCACTTT. Its protein product is CASSRDARVLHF.

The chain carries TRBV20-1 and TRBJ2-7; a weak D match, TRBD2 (6 bases). The V gene's germline CDR1 is DFQATT and CDR2 SNEGSKA (reference sequence). CDR3 length: 13 amino acids. V lost 0 bases, J lost 4 bases, and 10 bases lay in between. The CDR3 DNA reads as TGCAGTGCTAGAGACAGGGAGGAGTACGAGCAGTACTTC. Its protein is CSARDREEYEQYF.

This rearrangement joins TRBV20-1 to TRBJ1-6, with 11 bases matching TRBD1. V shed 3 bases, J shed 9 bases, and the junction held 13 bases outside the gene matches. The CDR3 length is 17 residues. Per germline, CDR1 DFQATT and CDR2 SNEGSKA (reference sequence). The CDR3 sequence is CSARVGTGGVSSSPLHF. The CDR3 DNA reads TGCAGTGCTAGGGTTGGGACAGGGGGAGTTAGTAGTTCACCCCTCCACTTT.

The J gene is TRBJ2-5, the V gene TRBV6-1; TRBD1 or TRBD2 may be the D gene (5 bases each). The germline V gene has CDR1 MNHNS and CDR2 SASEGT. V lost 6 bases and J lost 4, with 18 bases in between. The CDR3 spans 15 residues. In nucleotides, the CDR3 is TGTGCCAGCAGCCTGCTGGGGGTTGGAGGAGAGACCCAGTACTTC. The encoded protein is CASSLLGVGGETQYF.

This clone showed up many times. This sample also contains other DNA sequences that code for the same CDR3. The chain is built from TRBV6-1 and TRBJ1-2; D perhaps matches TRBD1 (5 bases). Germline CDR1 is MNHNS and CDR2 is SASEGT. Deletions cut 6 bases from V and 0 bases from J, with 11 bases between. CDR3 length: 14 amino acids. The CDR3 bases are TGTGCCAGCAGAGGGAGAGGGGCTAACTATGGCTACACCTTC. This encodes CASRGRGANYGYTF.

As DNA, the CDR3 is TGTGCCAGCAGTCTCCGGGGGCGGACAGGTAACACTGAAGCTTTCTTT. Translated, it gives CASSLRGRTGNTEAFF. The chain links TRBV6-1 to TRBJ1-1; 7 bases line up with TRBD1. Germline values: CDR1 MNHNS, CDR2 SASEGT. V shed 5 bases and J 2 bases; nucleotides not matched to a gene: 11. This CDR3 comprises 16 residues.

The chain uses TRBV20-1 and TRBJ2-1, with no clear D. The germline gives CDR1 DFQATT, CDR2 SNEGSKA (reference sequence). With 0 bases removed from V and 2 bases from J, the gap between germline ends came to 8 bases. The CDR3 extends over 14 amino acids. The CDR3 protein is CSAREGRTYNEQFF. CDR3 nucleotide sequence: TGCAGTGCTAGAGAAGGGCGGACCTACAATGAGCAGTTCTTC.

This clone was seen repeatedly, ten times or more. V usage is TRBV29-1 and J usage is TRBJ2-1; D might be TRBD1 or TRBD2, each matching 5 bases. CDR3 size: 15 residues. CDR1 and CDR2 (germline): SQVTM, ANQGSEA. Trimming cost V 0 bases and J 7 bases, with 16 bases left between them. The CDR3 spells CSVEDRGRLSNEQFF. The CDR3 nucleotides are TGCAGCGTTGAAGATAGGGGACGGCTATCAAATGAGCAGTTCTTC.

Within the sample, this clone is medium-sized. V usage is TRBV28 and J usage is TRBJ2-7; possibly TRBD2 for D (6 bases). V lost 9 bases to trimming and J lost 3 bases, with 15 bases between them. The CDR3 runs to 13 residues. The germline V gene encodes CDR1 MDHEN and CDR2 SYDVKM. In nucleotides, the CDR3 is TGTGCCAGTCTGGGCGGGACCGTCTACGAGCAGTACTTC. Translating gives CASLGGTVYEQYF.

This clone has only a few counts. The V gene is TRBV2, the J gene TRBJ2-7, with D perhaps matching TRBD1 (6 bases). This CDR3 is built from 13 residues. Per germline, CDR1 SNHLY and CDR2 FYNNEI. The germline V and J ends were trimmed by 1 base and 7 bases, with 11 bases remaining between them. This chain's CDR3 is CASSEDQGREQYF. The DNA of the CDR3 is TGTGCCAGCAGTGAAGACCAGGGGCGGGAGCAGTACTTC.

The chain couples TRBV20-1 to TRBJ1-2; weak D call: TRBD1 (6 bases). Germline-derived CDR1 and CDR2 are DFQATT and SNEGSKA (reference sequence). The CDR3 runs to 13 residues. The germline V and J ends were trimmed by 3 bases and 4 bases, with 12 bases remaining between them. CDR3 bases: TGCAGTGCTAGCGGGGGGCGCGGCTATGGCTACACCTTC. It encodes CSASGGRGYGYTF.

The chain carries TRBV20-1 and TRBJ2-1, with D possibly TRBD2 on 5 matching bases. CDR1 is DFQATT, CDR2 SNEGSKA, per germline (reference sequence). V was clipped by 5 bases and J by 13 bases, with 24 bases between them. The CDR3 runs 14 residues. CDR3 bases: TGCAGTGCTGCCCGTAGTGAGGGTTTCAATTATCAGTTCTTC. It specifies CSAARSEGFNYQFF.

This clone was observed a few times. Germline is not matched at one junction end, which may reflect a read error. The rearrangement links TRBV6-2 or TRBV6-3 to TRBJ2-1; 10 nucleotides agree with TRBD2. The CDR3 contains 15 residues. Germline V CDR1 and CDR2: MNHEY, SVGEGT. CDR3: CASSSHGLADNEQFF. Here the CDR3 DNA reads TGTGCCAGTAGTTCCCACGGACTAGCGGACAATGAGCAGTTCTTC.

This clone is medium-sized within its sample. The chain combines TRBV6-5 with TRBJ2-5; a possible D gene is TRBD2 (5 bases). Germline CDR1 is MNHEY and CDR2 is SVGAGI. V dropped 0 bases and J dropped 4 bases, with 6 bases sitting between them. The CDR3 has 13 residues. The CDR3 spells CASSYSGRETQYF. For the CDR3, the DNA is TGTGCCAGCAGTTACTCAGGGAGAGAGACCCAGTACTTC.

In its sample, this clone was seen many times. The chain joins TRBV9 to TRBJ2-5, with D perhaps TRBD2 (6 bases). This CDR3 has 16 residues. The germline V gene encodes CDR1 SGDLS and CDR2 YYNGEE. Between the trimmed V and J ends, which lost 4 bases and 3 bases, there was a span of 19 bases. The CDR3 protein is CASSPRAGSSKETQYF. The CDR3 nucleotides are TGTGCCAGCAGCCCCCGCGCGGGGTCCTCCAAAGAGACCCAGTACTTC.

This clone showed up many times. The rearrangement uses TRBV20-1 and TRBJ2-4; D possibly corresponds to TRBD1 (6 bases). The CDR3 length is 14 residues. Trimming shortened V by 5 bases and J by 1 base, and 12 bases separated the two germline ends. CDR1 and CDR2 from the germline V gene are DFQATT and SNEGSKA (reference sequence). The CDR3 nucleotides are TGCAGTGCTGGCCCTACAGGGGCCAAAAACATTCAGTACTTC. As protein: CSAGPTGAKNIQYF.

The chain uses TRBV19 and TRBJ2-5, with 12 bases fitting TRBD2. The J segment lost 12 bases and the V segment lost 4 bases, leaving 6 bases of the junction unmatched. This CDR3 is 13 amino acids long. CDR1 is LNHDA and CDR2 is SQIVND in the germline V gene (reference sequence). CDR3 amino acids: CASSTGTSGPKYF. CDR3 bases: TGTGCCAGTAGTACAGGGACTAGCGGGCCTAAGTACTTC.

This clone was seen repeatedly, ten times or more. This sequence joins TRBV4-2 and TRBJ1-1; possible D gene TRBD1, 6 bases. Germline V gene sequence: CDR1 LGHNA, CDR2 YNFKEQ. Trimming left V 1 base short and J 1 base short, with 13 bases between. This CDR3 has 16 residues. CDR3 nucleotides: TGTGCCAGCAGCCAAGGAGGGAGCAGGGGGAACACTGAAGCTTTCTTT. Its translation is CASSQGGSRGNTEAFF.

In this sample, this clone is medium-sized. This CDR3 is also generated by other DNA sequences in the sample. The chain uses TRBV15 and TRBJ2-2; 9 bases map to TRBD2. Per germline, CDR1 LNHNV and CDR2 YYDKDF (reference sequence). The CDR3 consists of 14 residues. Trimming cost V 9 bases and J 4 bases; bases outside gene matches: 6. CDR3 sequence (DNA): TGTGCCACGAAGCGGGGGGCTGGCACCGGGGAGCTGTTTTTT. Encoded protein: CATKRGAGTGELFF.

Within the sample, this clone is medium-sized. The chain recombines TRBV6-1 with TRBJ1-1; D may be TRBD1 (6 bases). CDR3 length equals 13 residues. Between the trimmed V and J ends, which lost 6 bases and 4 bases, there was a span of 12 bases. Per the germline V gene, CDR1 is MNHNS and CDR2 is SASEGT. CDR3 sequence: CASRIQGRTEAFF. CDR3 nucleotide sequence: TGTGCCAGCAGGATACAGGGTCGCACTGAAGCTTTCTTT.